The 8 T cell receptor beta chains reported below all come from one sample, sequenced in a study of T-cell memory formation after mild COVID-19. TCRdb fed the 5' RACE reads into MiXCR, producing one record per CDR3 protein. The sample lists about 620,000 distinct CDR3 sequences, more than 15% occurring once. The sample comprised PBMCs or a T cell subset sorted from them (not recorded which). These receptors all stem from an adult woman who had mild COVID-19 (a few samples of this study predate the infection). Cell type and time point are not known.

The chain uses TRBV7-3 and TRBJ2-1; no reliable D call. V was clipped by 5 bases and J by 0 bases, with 11 bases between them. This CDR3 contains 15 residues. Germline V gene lookup returns CDR1 SGHTA and CDR2 FQGTGA. This CDR3 reads CASSPKQSSYNEQFF. The DNA for the CDR3 is TGTGCCAGCAGCCCTAAACAGAGCTCCTACAATGAGCAGTTCTTC.

V usage is TRBV15 and J usage is TRBJ2-5; unclear D gene. This CDR3 has 12 residues. V lost 5 bases to trimming and J lost 5 bases, with 9 bases between them. Looked up from germline, CDR1 is LNHNV and CDR2 is YYDKDF (reference sequence). In DNA form, the CDR3 reads TGTGCCACCAGCCTGTTGGGTGAGACCCAGTACTTC. Translating gives CATSLLGETQYF.

This clonotype was counted many times. This chain connects TRBV3-1 to TRBJ2-2; D gene uncertain. The germline gives CDR1 LGHDT, CDR2 YNNKEL (reference sequence). There are 13 residues in the CDR3. V lost 1 base to trimming and J lost 6 bases, with 6 bases between them. Here the CDR3 reads CASSQGRAGELFF. The CDR3 nucleotides are TGTGCCAGCAGCCAAGGAAGGGCCGGGGAGCTGTTTTTT.

The genes are TRBV20-1 and TRBJ1-2; 8 bases agree with TRBD1. The V segment lost 6 bases and the J segment 2 bases; nucleotides outside the gene matches: 8. The length of the CDR3 is 14 residues. Germline assignment: CDR1 DFQATT and CDR2 SNEGSKA (reference sequence). The CDR3 here is CSAGGQGRNYGYTF. The CDR3 bases are TGCAGTGCGGGAGGACAGGGCCGAAACTATGGCTACACCTTC.

This clonotype was observed a few times. The chain uses TRBV7-6 and TRBJ2-5; 8 bases fit TRBD2. V shed 8 bases and J 4 bases; nucleotides not matched to a gene: 12. The CDR3 sequence is 15 residues long. The V gene's germline CDR1 is SGHVS and CDR2 FNYEAQ. In DNA form, the CDR3 reads TGTGCCAGCTGCCTACTCGGGAGGGGGGTAGAGACCCAGTACTTC. This translates into CASCLLGRGVETQYF.

This clonotype came up many times. The J gene is TRBJ2-3, the V gene TRBV11-2; D not certain. V was pared by 0 bases and J by 4 bases, with 11 bases between. From germline, CDR1 is SGHAT and CDR2 FQNNGV. The CDR3 length is 15 residues. The CDR3 is CASSLEPDWSDTQYF. The CDR3 bases are TGTGCCAGCAGCTTAGAGCCCGACTGGTCAGATACGCAGTATTTT.

The DNA for the CDR3 is TGTGCCATCAGCCCGAATAATTCACCCCTCCACTTT. This translates into CAISPNNSPLHF. The chain couples TRBV10-3 to TRBJ1-6; D ambiguous. CDR1 and CDR2 from the germline V gene are ENHRY and SYGVKD. This CDR3 is 12 amino acids long. The ends were cut back, 6 bases at V and 5 bases at J, with 5 bases in the middle.

The chain has TRBV7-8 and TRBJ2-3; no clear D. Germline CDR1 reads SGHVS; CDR2 reads FQNEAQ. The germline V and J ends were trimmed by 5 bases and 4 bases, with 13 bases remaining between them. The CDR3 consists of 14 residues. Here the CDR3 reads CASSIESAADTQYF. The CDR3 coding sequence is TGTGCCAGCAGCATCGAAAGTGCGGCAGATACGCAGTATTTT.